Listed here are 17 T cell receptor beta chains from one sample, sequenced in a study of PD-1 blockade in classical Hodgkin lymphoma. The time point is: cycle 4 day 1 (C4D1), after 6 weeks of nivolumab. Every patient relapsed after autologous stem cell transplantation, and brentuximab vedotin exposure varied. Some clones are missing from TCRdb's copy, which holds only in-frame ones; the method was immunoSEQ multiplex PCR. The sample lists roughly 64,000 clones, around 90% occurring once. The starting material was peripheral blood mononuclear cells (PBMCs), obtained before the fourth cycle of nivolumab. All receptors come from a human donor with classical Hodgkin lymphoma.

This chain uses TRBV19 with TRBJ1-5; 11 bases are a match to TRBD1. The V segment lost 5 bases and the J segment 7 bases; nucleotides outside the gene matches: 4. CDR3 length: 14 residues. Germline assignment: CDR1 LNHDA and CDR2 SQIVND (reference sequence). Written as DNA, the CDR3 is TGTGCCAGTAGTTGGACAGGGGGCCGGCAGCCCCAGCATTTT. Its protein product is CASSWTGGRQPQHF.

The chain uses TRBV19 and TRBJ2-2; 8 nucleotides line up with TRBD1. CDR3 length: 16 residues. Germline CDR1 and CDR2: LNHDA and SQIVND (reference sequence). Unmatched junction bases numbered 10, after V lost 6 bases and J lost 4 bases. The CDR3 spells CASRDRGRSVTGELFF. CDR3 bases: TGTGCCAGTAGAGACAGGGGTAGGTCGGTCACCGGGGAGCTGTTTTTT.

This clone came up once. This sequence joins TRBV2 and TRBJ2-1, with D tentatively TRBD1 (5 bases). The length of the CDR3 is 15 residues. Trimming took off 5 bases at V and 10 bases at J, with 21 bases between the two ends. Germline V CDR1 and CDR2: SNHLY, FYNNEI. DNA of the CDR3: TGTGCCAGCAGTCCCTCCGACAGCTTCGGAAAAGAGCAGTTCTTC. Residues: CASSPSDSFGKEQFF.

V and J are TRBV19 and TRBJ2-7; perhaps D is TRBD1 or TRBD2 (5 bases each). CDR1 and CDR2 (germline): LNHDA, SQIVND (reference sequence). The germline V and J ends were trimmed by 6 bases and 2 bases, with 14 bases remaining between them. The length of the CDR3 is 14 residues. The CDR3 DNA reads TGTGCCAGTAGGGATGGTCGGGGCCCCTACGAGCAGTACTTC. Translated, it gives CASRDGRGPYEQYF. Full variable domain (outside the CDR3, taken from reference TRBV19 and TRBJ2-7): DGGITQSPKYLFRKEGQNVTLSCEQNLNHDAMYWYRQDPGQGLRLIYYSQIVNDFQKGDIAEGYSVSREKKESFPLTVTSAQKNPTAFYLCASRDGRGPYEQYFGPGTRLTVT.

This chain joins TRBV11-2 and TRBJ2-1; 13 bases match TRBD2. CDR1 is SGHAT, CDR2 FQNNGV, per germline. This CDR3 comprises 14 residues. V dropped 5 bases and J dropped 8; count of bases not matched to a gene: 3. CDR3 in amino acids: CASSTGLAGDEQFF. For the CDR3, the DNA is TGTGCCAGCAGCACTGGACTAGCGGGGGATGAGCAGTTCTTC.

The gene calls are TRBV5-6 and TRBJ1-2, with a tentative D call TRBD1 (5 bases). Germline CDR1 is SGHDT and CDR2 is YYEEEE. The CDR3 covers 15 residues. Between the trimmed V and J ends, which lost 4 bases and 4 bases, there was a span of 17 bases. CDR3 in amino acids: CASSRPGRDGYGYTF. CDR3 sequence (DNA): TGTGCCAGCAGCCGCCCCGGCAGGGACGGCTATGGCTACACCTTC.

In DNA form, the CDR3 reads TGTGCCAGCAGTTATAGTATTCGGGACAAGGGGGCTTTCTTT. Encoded protein: CASSYSIRDKGAFF. The rearrangement links TRBV6-5 to TRBJ1-1; TRBD1 is a possible D gene (6 bases). The length of the CDR3 is 14 residues. Germline lookup yields CDR1 MNHEY and CDR2 SVGAGI. V lost 3 bases and J 11 bases, leaving 19 bases between the germline ends.

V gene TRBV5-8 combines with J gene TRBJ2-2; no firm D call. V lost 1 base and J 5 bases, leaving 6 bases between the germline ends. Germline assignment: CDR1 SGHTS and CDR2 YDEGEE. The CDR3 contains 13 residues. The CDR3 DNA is TGTGCCAGCAGCTTGATTCGGACCGGGGAGCTGTTTTTT. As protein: CASSLIRTGELFF. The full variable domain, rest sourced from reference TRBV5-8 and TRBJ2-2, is EAGVTQSPTHLIKTRGQQATLRCSPISGHTSVYWYQQALGLGLQFLLWYDEGEERNRGNFPPRFSGRQFPNYSSELNVNALELEDSALYLCASSLIRTGELFFGEGSRLTVL.

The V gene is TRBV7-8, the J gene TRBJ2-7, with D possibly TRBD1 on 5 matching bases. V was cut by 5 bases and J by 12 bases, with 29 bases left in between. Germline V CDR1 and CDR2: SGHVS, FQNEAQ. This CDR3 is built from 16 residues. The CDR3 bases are TGTGCCAGCAGCCAAGGCCTCGAGGATCCGGGCAGGGCCCCGTACTTC. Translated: CASSQGLEDPGRAPYF.

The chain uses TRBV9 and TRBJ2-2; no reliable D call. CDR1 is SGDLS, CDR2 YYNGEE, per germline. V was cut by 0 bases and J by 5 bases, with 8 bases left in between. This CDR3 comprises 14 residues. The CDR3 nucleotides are TGTGCCAGCAGCGTAGAAGTGGGAACCGGGGAGCTGTTTTTT. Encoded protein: CASSVEVGTGELFF.

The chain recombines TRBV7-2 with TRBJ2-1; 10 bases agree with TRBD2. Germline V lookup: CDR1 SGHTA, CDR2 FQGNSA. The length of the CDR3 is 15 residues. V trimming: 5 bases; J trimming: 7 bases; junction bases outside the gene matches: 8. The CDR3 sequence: CASSPPGLASNEQFF. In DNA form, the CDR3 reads TGTGCCAGCAGCCCGCCGGGACTAGCGAGTAATGAGCAGTTCTTC.

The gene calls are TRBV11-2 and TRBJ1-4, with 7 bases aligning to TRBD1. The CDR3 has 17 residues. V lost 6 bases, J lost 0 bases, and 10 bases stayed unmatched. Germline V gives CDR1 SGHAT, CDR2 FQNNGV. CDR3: CASRHAFRGATNEKLFF. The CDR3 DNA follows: TGTGCCAGCAGACACGCGTTCAGGGGGGCAACTAATGAAAAACTGTTTTTT.

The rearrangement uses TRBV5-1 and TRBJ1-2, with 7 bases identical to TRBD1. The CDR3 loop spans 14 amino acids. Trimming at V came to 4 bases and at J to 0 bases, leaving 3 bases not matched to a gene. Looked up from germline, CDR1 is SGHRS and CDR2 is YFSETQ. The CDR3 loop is CASSTDRSNYGYTF. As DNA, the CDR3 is TGCGCCAGCAGCACGGACAGGTCTAACTATGGCTACACCTTC. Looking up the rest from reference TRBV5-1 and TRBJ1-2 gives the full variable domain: KAGVTQTPRYLIKTRGQQVTLSCSPISGHRSVSWYQQTPGQGLQFLFEYFSETQRNKGNFPGRFSGRQFSNSRSEMNVSTLELGDSALYLCASSTDRSNYGYTFGSGTRLTVV.

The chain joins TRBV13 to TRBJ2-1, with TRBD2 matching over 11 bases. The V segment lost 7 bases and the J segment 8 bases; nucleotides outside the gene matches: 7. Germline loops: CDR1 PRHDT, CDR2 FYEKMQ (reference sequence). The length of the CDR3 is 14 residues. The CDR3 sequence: CASILTSGGDEQFF. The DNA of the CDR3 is TGTGCCAGCATTCTAACTAGCGGGGGCGATGAGCAGTTCTTC.

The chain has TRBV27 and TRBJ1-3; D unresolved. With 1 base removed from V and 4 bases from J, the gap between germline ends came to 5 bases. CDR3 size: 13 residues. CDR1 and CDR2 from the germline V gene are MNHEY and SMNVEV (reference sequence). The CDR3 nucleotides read TGTGCCAGCAGTTTATTAGGGGGAAACACCATATATTTT. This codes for CASSLLGGNTIYF.

The CDR3 region is CAWSVGSPYEQYF. CDR3 nucleotide sequence: TGTGCCTGGAGTGTGGGGTCCCCCTACGAGCAGTACTTC. The V call is TRBV30, the J call TRBJ2-7; D not resolved. Germline V gives CDR1 GTSNPN, CDR2 SVGIG (reference sequence). With 0 bases removed from V and 2 bases from J, the gap between germline ends came to 8 bases. The CDR3 has 13 residues. Together with reference TRBV30 and TRBJ2-7, the CDR3 gives the full variable domain: SQTIHQWPATLVQPVGSPLSLECTVEGTSNPNLYWYRQAAGRGLQLLFYSVGIGQISSEVPQNLSASRPQDRQFILSSKKLLLSDSGFYLCAWSVGSPYEQYFGPGTRLTVT.

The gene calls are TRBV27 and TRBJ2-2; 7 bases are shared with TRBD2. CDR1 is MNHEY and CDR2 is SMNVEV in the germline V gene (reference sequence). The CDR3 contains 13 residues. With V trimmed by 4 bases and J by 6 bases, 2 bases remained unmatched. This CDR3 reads CASSYGGSGELFF. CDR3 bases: TGTGCCAGCAGTTACGGGGGGTCCGGGGAGCTGTTTTTT.